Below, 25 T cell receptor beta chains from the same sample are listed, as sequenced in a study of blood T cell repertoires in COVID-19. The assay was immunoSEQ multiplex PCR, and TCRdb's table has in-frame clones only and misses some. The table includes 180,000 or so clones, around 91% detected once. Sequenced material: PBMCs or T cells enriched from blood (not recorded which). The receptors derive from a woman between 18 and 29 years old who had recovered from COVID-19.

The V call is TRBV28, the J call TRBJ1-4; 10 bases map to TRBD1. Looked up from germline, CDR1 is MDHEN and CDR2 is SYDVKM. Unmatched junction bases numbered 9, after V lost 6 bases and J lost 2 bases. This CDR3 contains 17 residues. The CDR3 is CASRERQGAGTNEKLFF. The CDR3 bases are TGTGCCAGCAGGGAGAGACAGGGGGCCGGGACTAATGAAAAACTGTTTTTT.

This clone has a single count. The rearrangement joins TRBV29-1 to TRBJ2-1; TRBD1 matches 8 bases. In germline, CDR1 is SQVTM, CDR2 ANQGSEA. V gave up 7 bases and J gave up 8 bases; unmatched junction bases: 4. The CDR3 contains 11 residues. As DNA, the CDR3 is TGCAGCGGATGGACAGGGCATGAGCAGTTCTTC. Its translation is CSGWTGHEQFF.

The CDR3 reads CSVEGPDRDSYEQYF. As DNA, the CDR3 is TGCAGCGTTGAAGGTCCCGACAGGGACTCCTACGAGCAGTACTTC. This rearrangement joins TRBV29-1 to TRBJ2-7, with 7 bases lining up with TRBD1. CDR3 length equals 15 residues. With 1 base clipped from V and 0 bases from J, the junction kept 6 bases outside the gene matches. CDR1 SQVTM and CDR2 ANQGSEA come from the germline V gene.

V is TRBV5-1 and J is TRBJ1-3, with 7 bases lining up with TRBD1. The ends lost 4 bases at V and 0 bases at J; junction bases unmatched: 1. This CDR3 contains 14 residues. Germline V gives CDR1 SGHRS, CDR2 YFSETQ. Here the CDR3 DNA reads TGCGCCAGCAGCAGGGACAGCTCTGGAAACACCATATATTTT. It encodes CASSRDSSGNTIYF.

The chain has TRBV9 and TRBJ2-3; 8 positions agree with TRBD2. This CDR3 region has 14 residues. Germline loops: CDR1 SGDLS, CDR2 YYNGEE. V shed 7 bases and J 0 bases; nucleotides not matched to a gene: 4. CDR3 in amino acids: CASQPGGSTDTQYF. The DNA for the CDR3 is TGTGCCAGCCAGCCGGGAGGGAGCACAGATACGCAGTATTTT.

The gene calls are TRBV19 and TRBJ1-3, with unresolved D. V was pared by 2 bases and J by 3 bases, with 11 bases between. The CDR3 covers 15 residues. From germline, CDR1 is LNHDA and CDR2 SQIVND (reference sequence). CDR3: CASSIRLDRGNTIYF. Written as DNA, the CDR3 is TGTGCCAGTAGTATAAGACTTGACCGTGGAAACACCATATATTTT.

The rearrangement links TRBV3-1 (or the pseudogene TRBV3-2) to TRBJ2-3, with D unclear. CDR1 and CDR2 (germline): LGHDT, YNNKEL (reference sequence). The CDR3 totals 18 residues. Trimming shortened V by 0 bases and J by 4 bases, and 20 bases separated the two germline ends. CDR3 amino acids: CASSQDAFSSVGSDTQYF. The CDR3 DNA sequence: TGTGCCAGCAGCCAAGATGCCTTTTCCTCCGTCGGGTCAGATACGCAGTATTTT.

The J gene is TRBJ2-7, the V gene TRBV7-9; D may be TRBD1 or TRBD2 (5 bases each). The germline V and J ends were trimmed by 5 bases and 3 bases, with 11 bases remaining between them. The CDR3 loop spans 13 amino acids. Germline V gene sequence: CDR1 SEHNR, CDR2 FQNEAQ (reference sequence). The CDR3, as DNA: TGTGCCAGCAGCAGGGACGGAGGCTACGAGCAGTACTTC. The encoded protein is CASSRDGGYEQYF.

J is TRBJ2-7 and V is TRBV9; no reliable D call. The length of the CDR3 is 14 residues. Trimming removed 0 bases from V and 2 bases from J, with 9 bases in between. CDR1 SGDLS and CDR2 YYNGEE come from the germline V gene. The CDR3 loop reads CASSVGAITYEQYF. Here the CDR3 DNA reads TGTGCCAGCAGCGTAGGAGCGATAACCTACGAGCAGTACTTC.

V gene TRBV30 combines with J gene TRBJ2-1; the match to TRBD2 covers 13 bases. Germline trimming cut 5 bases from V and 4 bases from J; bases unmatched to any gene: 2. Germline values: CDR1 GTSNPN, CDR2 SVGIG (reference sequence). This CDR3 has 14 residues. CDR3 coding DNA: TGTGCCTGGGGGACTAGCGGGGAATACAATGAGCAGTTCTTC. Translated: CAWGTSGEYNEQFF.

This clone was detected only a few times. CDR3: CASTRTGGNSPLHF. CDR3 nucleotides: TGTGCCAGCACCCGGACAGGGGGTAATTCACCCCTCCACTTT. The chain recombines TRBV6-5 with TRBJ1-6, with 10 bases identical to TRBD1. After removal of 7 bases from V and 6 bases from J, the junction contained 3 bases not matched to a gene. The CDR3 contains 14 residues. In germline, CDR1 is MNHEY, CDR2 SVGAGI.

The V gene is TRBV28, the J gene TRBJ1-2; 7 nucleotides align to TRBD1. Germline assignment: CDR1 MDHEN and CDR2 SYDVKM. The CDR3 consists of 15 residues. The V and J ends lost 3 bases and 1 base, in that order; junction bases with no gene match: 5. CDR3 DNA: TGTGCCAGCAGTTTCTACAGGGGTTATAACTATGGCTACACCTTC. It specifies CASSFYRGYNYGYTF.

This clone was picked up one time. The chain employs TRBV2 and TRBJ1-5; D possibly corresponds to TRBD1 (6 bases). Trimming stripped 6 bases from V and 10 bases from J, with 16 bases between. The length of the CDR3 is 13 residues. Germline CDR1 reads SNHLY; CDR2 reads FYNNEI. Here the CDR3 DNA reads TGTGCCAGCAGAAGGACAGAGGGTAACCCCCAGCATTTT. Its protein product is CASRRTEGNPQHF.

Here the CDR3 reads CASSLGGTGELFF. CDR3 bases: TGTGCCAGCAGTCTCGGGGGAACCGGGGAGCTGTTTTTT. The chain is built from TRBV28 and TRBJ2-2; D may be TRBD2 (6 bases). Germline V gene lookup returns CDR1 MDHEN and CDR2 SYDVKM. The V end was cut by 5 bases, the J end by 5 bases, with 9 bases between. This CDR3 contains 13 residues.

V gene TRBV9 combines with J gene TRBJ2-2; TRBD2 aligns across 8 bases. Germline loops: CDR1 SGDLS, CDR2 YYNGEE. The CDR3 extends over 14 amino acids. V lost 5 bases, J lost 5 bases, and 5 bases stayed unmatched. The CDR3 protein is CASSPGRGTGELFF. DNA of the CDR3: TGTGCCAGCAGTCCCGGGAGGGGGACCGGGGAGCTGTTTTTT.

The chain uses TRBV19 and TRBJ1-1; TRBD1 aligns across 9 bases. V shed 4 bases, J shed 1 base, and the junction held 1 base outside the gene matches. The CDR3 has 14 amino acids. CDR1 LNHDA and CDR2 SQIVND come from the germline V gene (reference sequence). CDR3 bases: TGTGCCAGTAGTAACAGGGGGCGGAACACTGAAGCTTTCTTT. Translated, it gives CASSNRGRNTEAFF.

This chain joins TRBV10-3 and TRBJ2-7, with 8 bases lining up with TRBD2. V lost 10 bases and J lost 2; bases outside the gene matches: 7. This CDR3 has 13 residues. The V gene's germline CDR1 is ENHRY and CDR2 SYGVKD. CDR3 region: CATQLAETYEQYF. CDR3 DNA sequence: TGTGCCACCCAACTAGCGGAGACCTACGAGCAGTACTTC.

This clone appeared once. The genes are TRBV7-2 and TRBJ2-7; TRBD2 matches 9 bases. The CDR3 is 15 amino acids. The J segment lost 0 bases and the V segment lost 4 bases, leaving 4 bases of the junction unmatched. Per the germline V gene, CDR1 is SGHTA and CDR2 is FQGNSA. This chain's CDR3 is CASSSGLAYSYEQYF. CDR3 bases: TGTGCCAGCAGCTCTGGACTAGCGTACTCCTACGAGCAGTACTTC.

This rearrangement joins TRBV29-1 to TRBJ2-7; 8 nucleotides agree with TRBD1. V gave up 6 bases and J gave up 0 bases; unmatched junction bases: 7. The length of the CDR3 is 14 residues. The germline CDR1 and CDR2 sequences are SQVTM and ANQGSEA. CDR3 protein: CSVTGTGSSYEQYF. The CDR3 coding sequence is TGCAGCGTAACCGGGACAGGTAGCTCCTACGAGCAGTACTTC.

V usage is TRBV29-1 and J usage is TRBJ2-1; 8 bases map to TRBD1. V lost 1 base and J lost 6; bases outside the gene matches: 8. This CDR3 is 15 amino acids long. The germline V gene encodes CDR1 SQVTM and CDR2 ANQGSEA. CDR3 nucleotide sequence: TGCAGCGTTGAAGTCCAGGGGGCGCGCGGCAATGAGCAGTTCTTC. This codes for CSVEVQGARGNEQFF.

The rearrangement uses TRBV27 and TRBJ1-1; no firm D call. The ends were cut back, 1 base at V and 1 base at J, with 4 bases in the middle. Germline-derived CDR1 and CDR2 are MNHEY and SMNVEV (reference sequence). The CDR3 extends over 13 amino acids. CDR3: CASSLFWNTEAFF. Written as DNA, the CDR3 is TGTGCCAGCAGTTTATTCTGGAACACTGAAGCTTTCTTT.

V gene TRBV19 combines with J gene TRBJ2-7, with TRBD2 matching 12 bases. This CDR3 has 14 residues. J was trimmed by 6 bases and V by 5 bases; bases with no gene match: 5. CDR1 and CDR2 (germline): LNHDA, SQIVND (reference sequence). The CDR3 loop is CASSRLAGGTEQYF. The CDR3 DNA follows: TGTGCCAGTAGTCGGCTAGCGGGAGGGACCGAGCAGTACTTC.

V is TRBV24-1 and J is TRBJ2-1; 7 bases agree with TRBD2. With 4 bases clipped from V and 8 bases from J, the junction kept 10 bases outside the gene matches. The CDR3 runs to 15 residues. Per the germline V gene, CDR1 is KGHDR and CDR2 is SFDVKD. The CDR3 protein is CATSEPRAGRDEQFF. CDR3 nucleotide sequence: TGTGCCACCAGTGAACCCAGAGCGGGAAGAGATGAGCAGTTCTTC.

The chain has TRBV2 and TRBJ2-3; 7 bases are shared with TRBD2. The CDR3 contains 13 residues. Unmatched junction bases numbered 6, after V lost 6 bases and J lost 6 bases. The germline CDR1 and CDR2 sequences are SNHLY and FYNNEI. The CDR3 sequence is CASSGGFEDTQYF. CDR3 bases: TGTGCCAGCAGCGGGGGGTTTGAGGATACGCAGTATTTT. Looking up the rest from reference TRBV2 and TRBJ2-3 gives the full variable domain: EPEVTQTPSHQVTQMGQEVILRCVPISNHLYFYWYRQILGQKVEFLVSFYNNEISEKSEIFDDQFSVERPDGSNFTLKIRSTKLEDSAMYFCASSGGFEDTQYFGPGTRLTVL.

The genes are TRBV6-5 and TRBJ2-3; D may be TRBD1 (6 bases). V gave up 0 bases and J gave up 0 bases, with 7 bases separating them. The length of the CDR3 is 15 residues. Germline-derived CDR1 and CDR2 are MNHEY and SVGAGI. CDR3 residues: CASSYSTGSTDTQYF. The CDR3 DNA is TGTGCCAGCAGTTACTCGACAGGTAGCACAGATACGCAGTATTTT.